These T cell receptor beta chains were read from a single sample in a study of T cells after yellow fever vaccination. A single record per CDR3 protein comes from TCRdb applying MiXCR to the 5' RACE reads. The table shows about 85,000 distinct CDR3 sequences, with 13% occurring only once. The sequences come from CD8+ T cells not binding an NS4B(214-222) dextramer, sorted from PBMCs, collected 21 days after the first yellow fever vaccination. These receptors came from a man younger than 35 who received the YFV17D yellow fever vaccine. The CDR3 runs from the conserved cysteine through the conserved F or W. D genes are given only for firm matches. Only some rows state a clone size, as once, few, many or a class for expanded clones.

J gene,V gene,D gene,clone size,CDR3 protein,CDR3 DNA
TRBJ2-2,TRBV9,-,few,CASSVFGAEDPGELFF,TGTGCCAGCAGCGTATTCGGGGCGGAAGACCCCGGGGAGCTGTTTTTT
TRBJ2-5,TRBV6-5,-,-,CASSNLSGARETQYF,TGTGCCAGCAGTAACCTTTCAGGGGCCAGGGAGACCCAGTACTTC
TRBJ1-4,TRBV10-3,-,-,CAISESGGEEKLFF,TGTGCCATCAGTGAGTCTGGAGGGGAGGAAAAACTGTTTTTT
TRBJ2-1,TRBV15,TRBD2,few,CATKGAGGPSYNEQFF,TGTGCCACCAAGGGAGCGGGGGGTCCCTCCTACAATGAGCAGTTCTTC
TRBJ2-1,TRBV7-8,-,-,CASSLGGIYNEQFF,TGTGCCAGCAGCTTAGGCGGGATCTACAATGAGCAGTTCTTC
TRBJ2-3,TRBV24-1,TRBD1,-,CATSEQGQGDDTQYF,TGTGCCACCAGTGAGCAGGGACAGGGAGACGATACGCAGTATTTT
TRBJ2-1,TRBV7-9,-,-,CASSSVGGEQFF,TGTGCCAGCAGCTCGGTCGGCGGGGAGCAGTTCTTC
TRBJ1-2,TRBV6-5,-,-,CASSYRTEANYGYTF,TGTGCCAGCAGTTATCGGACAGAGGCTAACTATGGCTACACCTTC
TRBJ2-1,TRBV7-9,-,few,CASSIRDNEQFF,TGTGCCAGCAGCATCCGGGACAATGAGCAGTTCTTC
TRBJ1-1,TRBV15,-,many,CATSRARAGTEAFF,TGTGCCACCAGCAGAGCCCGGGCGGGGACTGAAGCTTTCTTT
TRBJ1-2,TRBV11-1,TRBD1,few,CASSPPGQGLHGYTF,TGTGCCAGCAGCCCCCCGGGACAGGGTCTGCATGGCTACACCTTC
TRBJ2-7,TRBV20-1,-,few,CSAMAPGQRYEQYF,TGCAGTGCTATGGCCCCAGGACAGCGATACGAGCAGTACTTC
TRBJ2-5,TRBV5-1,TRBD2,few,CASSKSERGGPETQYF,TGCGCCAGCAGCAAATCCGAACGGGGGGGCCCGGAGACCCAGTACTTC
TRBJ2-5,TRBV4-2,TRBD2,-,CASSQPGLAVGETQYF,TGTGCCAGCAGCCAACCGGGACTAGCGGTGGGAGAGACCCAGTACTTC
TRBJ2-7,TRBV27,TRBD1,-,CASSWGQGKEQYF,TGTGCCAGCAGTTGGGGACAGGGAAAAGAGCAGTACTTC
TRBJ2-7,TRBV28,TRBD1,-,CASSRTGIYEQYF,TGTGCCAGCAGTCGGACAGGGATCTACGAGCAGTACTTC
TRBJ1-5,TRBV5-5,-,-,CASSLTQMNQPQHF,TGTGCCAGCAGCTTGACACAGATGAATCAGCCCCAGCATTTT
TRBJ1-1,TRBV7-2,-,few,CASSLGPRENTEAFF,TGTGCCAGCAGCTTGGGACCCAGGGAGAACACTGAAGCTTTCTTT
TRBJ2-3,TRBV10-3,TRBD2,few,CAISEPSGGVTDTQYF,TGTGCCATCAGTGAGCCAAGCGGGGGGGTCACAGATACGCAGTATTTT
TRBJ2-7,TRBV27,TRBD1,few,CASSLSVGGHYEQYF,TGTGCCAGCAGTTTATCCGTAGGGGGCCACTACGAGCAGTACTTC
TRBJ1-2,TRBV20-1,-,-,CSARWTNYGYTF,TGCAGTGCTAGGTGGACAAACTATGGCTACACCTTC
TRBJ2-7,TRBV7-9,TRBD2,few,CASSGGTYEQYF,TGTGCCAGCTCCGGGGGGACTTACGAGCAGTACTTC
TRBJ2-1,TRBV20-1,TRBD2,-,CSARDTGGAVDEQFF,TGCAGTGCTAGAGATACCGGGGGGGCCGTCGATGAGCAGTTCTTC
TRBJ2-2,TRBV18,-,few,CASSPSGRGLDGELFF,TGTGCCAGCTCACCGTCGGGACGGGGGCTAGACGGGGAGCTGTTTTTT
TRBJ2-7,TRBV19,TRBD1,few,CASSGHRQGSYEQYF,TGTGCCAGTAGTGGCCACCGACAGGGCTCCTACGAGCAGTACTTC
TRBJ1-1,TRBV4-3,TRBD1,-,CASSHGTGDLNTEAFF,TGCGCCAGCAGCCACGGGACAGGGGACCTGAACACTGAAGCTTTCTTT
TRBJ1-5,TRBV7-9,TRBD1,-,CASSQGQSNNQPQHF,TGTGCCAGCAGCCAGGGACAGAGCAACAATCAGCCCCAGCATTTT
TRBJ2-2,TRBV5-5,-,few,CASTHSDGNTGELFF,TGTGCCAGCACCCATTCGGACGGTAACACCGGGGAGCTGTTTTTT
TRBJ2-7,TRBV2,TRBD1,-,CASSPRDSPYEQYF,TGTGCCAGCAGCCCCCGGGACAGCCCCTACGAGCAGTACTTC
TRBJ2-3,TRBV7-6,-,few,CASSSLGPHDTQYF,TGTGCCAGCAGCTCCCTGGGCCCCCACGATACGCAGTATTTT
TRBJ2-6,TRBV6-2/TRBV6-3,-,-,CASSRDISGANVLTF,TGTGCCAGCAGCCGTGACATCTCTGGGGCCAACGTCCTGACTTTC
TRBJ2-1,TRBV19,-,few,CASSIESDNNEQFF,TGTGCCAGTAGTATAGAGTCCGACAACAATGAGCAGTTCTTC
TRBJ1-1,TRBV4-1,-,-,CASSQRGVVGNTEAFF,TGCGCCAGCAGCCAAAGGGGAGTTGTGGGGAACACTGAAGCTTTCTTT
TRBJ2-7,TRBV15,-,-,CATSRENGPSYEQYF,TGTGCCACCAGCAGAGAAAACGGCCCTTCCTACGAGCAGTACTTC
TRBJ1-5,TRBV6-5,-,-,CASSFSIAYQPQHF,TGTGCCAGCAGTTTCTCAATCGCCTATCAGCCCCAGCATTTT
TRBJ1-5,TRBV2,-,medium-sized,CASSKSTVSNQPQHF,TGTGCCAGCAGTAAGAGTACGGTTAGCAATCAGCCCCAGCATTTT
TRBJ2-5,TRBV28,-,few,CASSGYRGLTETQYF,TGTGCCAGCAGTGGCTACCGGGGCCTAACAGAGACCCAGTACTTC
TRBJ2-1,TRBV9,-,few,CASSVGIEQFF,TGTGCCAGCAGCGTAGGAATTGAGCAGTTCTTC
TRBJ2-3,TRBV5-1,-,few,CASSFSGSTDTQYF,TGCGCCAGCAGCTTTTCGGGCAGCACAGATACGCAGTATTTT
TRBJ2-2,TRBV7-8,TRBD1,few,CASSLTGGSTGELFF,TGTGCCAGCAGCCTCACAGGGGGCTCCACCGGGGAGCTGTTTTTT
TRBJ2-1,TRBV19,-,few,CASTGDSSYNEQFF,TGTGCCAGTACTGGGGATAGCTCCTACAATGAGCAGTTCTTC
TRBJ2-2,TRBV6-5,TRBD2,few,CASSYQRGGTGELFF,TGTGCCAGCAGTTACCAGCGGGGGGGCACCGGGGAGCTGTTTTTT
TRBJ2-3,TRBV29-1,-,few,CSGGWWEPFTQYF,TGCAGCGGGGGGTGGTGGGAACCATTTACGCAGTATTTT
TRBJ2-1,TRBV19,-,few,CASSMGKGRDEQFF,TGTGCCAGTAGTATGGGCAAAGGGCGCGATGAGCAGTTCTTC
TRBJ1-1,TRBV12-3/TRBV12-4,-,few,CASSLGSQEAFF,TGTGCCAGCAGTTTGGGCAGTCAAGAAGCTTTCTTT
TRBJ1-1,TRBV28,-,-,CASTLQGTTEAFF,TGTGCCAGCACCCTTCAGGGAACCACTGAAGCTTTCTTT
TRBJ2-3,TRBV20-1,-,-,CSARDQSKGKRDTQYF,TGCAGTGCTAGAGATCAATCGAAGGGGAAACGAGATACGCAGTATTTT
TRBJ2-5,TRBV2,-,few,CASREPGLDEVTQYF,TGTGCCAGCAGGGAACCCGGGCTAGATGAAGTGACCCAGTACTTC
TRBJ2-1,TRBV12-3/TRBV12-4,TRBD2,few,CASTPGGVGLNEQFF,TGTGCCAGCACCCCCGGGGGGGTCGGCCTCAATGAGCAGTTCTTC
TRBJ2-1,TRBV4-3,TRBD2,many,CASSQEVAGGYNEQFF,TGCGCCAGCAGCCAAGAGGTAGCGGGGGGTTACAATGAGCAGTTCTTC
TRBJ1-1,TRBV6-2/TRBV6-3,-,-,CASSYSSIRDNTEAFF,TGTGCCAGCAGTTACTCCTCCATCAGAGATAACACTGAAGCTTTCTTT
TRBJ2-3,TRBV27,-,-,CASSDLDTQYF,TGTGCCAGCAGTGATCTAGATACGCAGTATTTT
TRBJ1-1,TRBV4-1,TRBD1,few,CASSRSGTGDYMNTEAFF,TGCGCCAGCAGCCGATCCGGGACAGGGGATTATATGAACACTGAAGCTTTCTTT
TRBJ1-1,TRBV6-5,-,-,CASSYAVEPGEAFF,TGTGCCAGCAGTTACGCAGTTGAGCCGGGTGAAGCTTTCTTT
TRBJ2-2,TRBV27,-,-,CASSSLTCAELFF,TGTGCCAGCAGTTCGCTCACTTGTGCGGAGCTGTTTTTT
TRBJ1-1,TRBV20-1,TRBD1,-,CSANYRGRTEAFF,TGCAGTGCAAACTACAGGGGGCGGACTGAAGCTTTCTTT
TRBJ1-1,TRBV27,TRBD1,-,CASNRGPGQGPEAFF,TGTGCCAGCAACCGCGGGCCGGGACAGGGACCTGAAGCTTTCTTT